One and the same sample provided the 21 T cell receptor beta chains below, sequenced in a study of blood T cell repertoires in COVID-19. Here immunoSEQ multiplex PCR was the method, and the copy in TCRdb shows in-frame clones only, minus some. This sample has about 200,000 clones, with approximately 87% found just once. The sequenced sample was peripheral blood. The receptor set was obtained from a woman aged 45 to 65 with acute or convalescent COVID-19.

This clone was counted between two and nine times. The V gene is TRBV4-3, the J gene TRBJ2-3; D may be TRBD2 (6 bases). In germline, CDR1 is LGHNA, CDR2 YSLEER. Between the trimmed V and J ends, which lost 4 bases and 1 base, there was a span of 15 bases. The CDR3 contains 16 residues. CDR3 in amino acids: CASSPYAGLGTDTQYF. The CDR3 DNA sequence: TGCGCCAGCAGCCCGTATGCGGGATTAGGCACAGATACGCAGTATTTT.

The chain links TRBV6-5 to TRBJ1-2, with 10 bases identical to TRBD1. The ends lost 9 bases at V and 5 bases at J; junction bases unmatched: 6. The CDR3 totals 13 residues. Germline V gene data show CDR1 as MNHEY and CDR2 as SVGAGI. CDR3 amino acids: CASLGQGEYGYTF. CDR3 bases: TGTGCCAGTCTCGGACAGGGGGAGTATGGCTACACCTTC.

The chain employs TRBV25-1 and TRBJ1-1, with 7 bases matching TRBD1. The trim removed 3 bases at V and 1 base at J, leaving 2 bases unmatched. The CDR3 runs to 14 residues. Germline CDR1 is MGHDK and CDR2 is SYGVNS. CDR3 DNA: TGTGCCAGCAGTGAGGGACAGTGGAACACTGAAGCTTTCTTT. Its translation: CASSEGQWNTEAFF.

Only a few counts were recorded for this clone. The CDR3 DNA sequence: TGTGCCAGCACCGCAAACAGTGGCAATCAGCCCCAGCATTTT. Translating gives CASTANSGNQPQHF. J is TRBJ1-5 and V is TRBV27; D is uncertain. V gave up 7 bases and J gave up 2 bases, with 12 bases separating them. The CDR3 loop spans 14 amino acids. CDR1 MNHEY and CDR2 SMNVEV come from the germline V gene (reference sequence).

The genes are TRBV10-3 and TRBJ2-1, with 8 bases that match TRBD2. The V gene's germline CDR1 is ENHRY and CDR2 SYGVKD. The length of the CDR3 is 15 residues. V dropped 0 bases and J dropped 9; count of bases not matched to a gene: 7. The DNA of the CDR3 is TGTGCCATCAGTGAGTCGAGTACTAGCGGAGGTGAGCAGTTCTTC. Amino acids: CAISESSTSGGEQFF.

This rearrangement joins TRBV5-6 to TRBJ2-3; D perhaps matches TRBD2 (6 bases). The CDR3 runs 13 residues. V was trimmed by 4 bases and J by 1 base, leaving 7 bases between them. Germline V gene sequence: CDR1 SGHDT, CDR2 YYEEEE. In DNA, the CDR3 is TGTGCCAGCAGCGGACTACGCACAGATACGCAGTATTTT. It encodes CASSGLRTDTQYF.

The chain has TRBV20-1 and TRBJ1-1; 7 bases fit TRBD1. V was pared by 3 bases and J by 1 base, with 2 bases of the junction left unmatched. Germline-derived CDR1 and CDR2 are DFQATT and SNEGSKA (reference sequence). The CDR3 spans 13 residues. CDR3 in DNA: TGCAGTGCTAGTAACAGGGGGAACACTGAAGCTTTCTTT. Protein sequence: CSASNRGNTEAFF.

The CDR3 nucleotides are TGCGCCAGCAGCCAAGGGGGCGCTAATAATGAAAAACTGTTTTTT. Protein sequence: CASSQGGANNEKLFF. V usage is TRBV4-1 and J usage is TRBJ1-4, with D maybe TRBD1 (5 bases). Trimming left V 1 base short and J 4 bases short, with 10 bases between. In germline, CDR1 is MGHRA, CDR2 YSYEKL. This CDR3 has 15 amino acids.

The chain recombines TRBV29-1 with TRBJ2-5; 9 positions match TRBD1. V gave up 6 bases and J gave up 5 bases; unmatched junction bases: 10. This CDR3 has 14 residues. Germline CDR1 and CDR2: SQVTM and ANQGSEA. CDR3 region: CSVMGQGGRETQYF. The DNA for the CDR3 is TGCAGCGTAATGGGACAGGGAGGCAGGGAGACCCAGTACTTC.

The rearrangement uses TRBV7-6 and TRBJ1-2; TRBD1 matches 8 bases. This CDR3 comprises 15 residues. Per the germline V gene, CDR1 is SGHVS and CDR2 is FNYEAQ. The V gene end was trimmed by 5 bases and the J gene end by 7 bases; junction bases not matched to a gene: 12. The CDR3 coding sequence is TGTGCCAGCAGCCCCACCGGGCAGGGGGCTTTTGGCTACACCTTC. Translation gives CASSPTGQGAFGYTF.

The chain has TRBV7-3 and TRBJ2-5; 7 nucleotides align to TRBD2. Looked up from germline, CDR1 is SGHTA and CDR2 is FQGTGA. Trimming at V came to 2 bases and at J to 3 bases, leaving 9 bases not matched to a gene. The CDR3 consists of 16 residues. DNA of the CDR3: TGTGCCAGCAGCTTAGGTCCGGCTAGCGGTGAAGAGACCCAGTACTTC. Amino acids: CASSLGPASGEETQYF.

The V and J genes are TRBV7-2 and TRBJ1-1; 7 bases align to TRBD1. The CDR3 contains 14 residues. The germline gives CDR1 SGHTA, CDR2 FQGNSA. Losses at the gene ends were 6 bases for V and 8 bases for J; bases not matched to a gene: 12. The CDR3 region is CASSSQGLLGEAFF. CDR3 DNA sequence: TGTGCCAGCAGTTCACAGGGGTTGTTAGGCGAAGCTTTCTTT.

This chain connects TRBV10-2 to TRBJ1-1; D is unresolved. Germline loops: CDR1 WSHSY, CDR2 SAAADI. The CDR3 loop spans 15 amino acids. Trimming stripped 9 bases from V and 0 bases from J, with 17 bases between. The CDR3 DNA is TGCGCCAGTATGTCAACAGACATACTGAACACTGAAGCTTTCTTT. It specifies CASMSTDILNTEAFF.

The chain couples TRBV18 to TRBJ1-3; possibly TRBD1 for D (5 bases). Trimming stripped 3 bases from V and 0 bases from J, with 6 bases between. The length of the CDR3 is 14 residues. The germline CDR1 and CDR2 sequences are KGHSH and LQKENI. The CDR3 spells CASSPTASGNTIYF. CDR3 coding DNA: TGTGCCAGCTCACCGACAGCCTCTGGAAACACCATATATTTT.

The chain uses TRBV24-1 and TRBJ2-3; 11 bases map to TRBD1. Trimming took 4 bases from V and 2 from J; bases not matched to a gene: 4. CDR3 length: 16 amino acids. Germline V gene sequence: CDR1 KGHDR, CDR2 SFDVKD. The CDR3 region has the DNA TGTGCCACCAGTGACCGCGGACAGGGGGCCACAGATACGCAGTATTTT. Protein: CATSDRGQGATDTQYF.

The gene calls are TRBV7-9 and TRBJ1-2; D is perhaps TRBD1 (6 bases). This CDR3 spans 14 amino acids. Germline V gene sequence: CDR1 SEHNR, CDR2 FQNEAQ (reference sequence). V was shortened by 4 bases and J by 1 base, with 10 bases between the two germline ends. The CDR3 DNA is TGTGCCAGCAGCTCGGGACAAAATAACTATGGCTACACCTTC. Amino acid sequence: CASSSGQNNYGYTF.

V usage is TRBV6-2 or TRBV6-3 and J usage is TRBJ1-2; no definite D call. Germline V gene data show CDR1 as MNHEY and CDR2 as SVGEGT. The CDR3 is 18 residues long. V was shortened by 2 bases and J by 8 bases, with 27 bases between the two germline ends. In DNA, the CDR3 is TGTGCCAGCAGTTACCCTAACTCACCGCAGCGGGCCCGGAGGGGCTACACCTTC. This translates into CASSYPNSPQRARRGYTF.

The table lists this clone with a few counts. The chain links TRBV7-2 to TRBJ2-7; 9 bases align to TRBD2. The V gene's germline CDR1 is SGHTA and CDR2 FQGNSA. The CDR3 is made up of 13 amino acids. Germline trimming cut 2 bases from V and 6 bases from J; bases unmatched to any gene: 2. The chain's CDR3 is CASSLSSGSEQYF. The CDR3 nucleotides read TGTGCCAGCAGCTTAAGTAGCGGGAGCGAGCAGTACTTC.

This clone was found once. This chain connects TRBV6-2 or TRBV6-3 to TRBJ1-2; possibly TRBD1 for D (5 bases). CDR3 size: 15 residues. V was shortened by 4 bases and J by 6 bases, with 18 bases between the two germline ends. CDR1 and CDR2 (germline): MNHEY, SVGEGT. This CDR3 is CASSSAGSLVDGYTF. DNA of the CDR3: TGTGCCAGCAGTTCTGCAGGGTCCCTTGTAGATGGCTACACCTTC.

This chain uses TRBV5-1 with TRBJ1-2; possible D gene TRBD1, 6 bases. Germline V gene data show CDR1 as SGHRS and CDR2 as YFSETQ. V lost 3 bases and J lost 8, with 26 bases in between. CDR3 length: 17 amino acids. CDR3 region: CASSSGAGEPPTRGYTF. CDR3 nucleotides: TGCGCCAGCAGCTCTGGGGCAGGGGAACCCCCGACCCGGGGCTACACCTTC. The full variable domain, with the rest looked up from reference TRBV5-1 and TRBJ1-2, is KAGVTQTPRYLIKTRGQQVTLSCSPISGHRSVSWYQQTPGQGLQFLFEYFSETQRNKGNFPGRFSGRQFSNSRSEMNVSTLELGDSALYLCASSSGAGEPPTRGYTFGSGTRLTVV.

The chain couples TRBV27 to TRBJ2-6; 8 bases match TRBD1. CDR1 is MNHEY, CDR2 SMNVEV, per germline (reference sequence). V lost 2 bases to trimming and J lost 2 bases; unmatched junction nucleotides: 11. CDR3 length equals 19 residues. The DNA of the CDR3 is TGTGCCAGCAGTTTAGCTGTAGGGACAGGCGCAGCTGGGGCCAACGTCCTGACTTTC. This sequence encodes CASSLAVGTGAAGANVLTF.